This entry features one T cell receptor beta chain sequence. The CDR3 end falls 3 residues outside the read, so it is completed with the germline J gene. Sequencing was performed with immunoSEQ multiplex PCR; in TCRdb, only in-frame clones are kept and a portion is missing. This repertoire includes about 41,000 clones. These data belong to a study of T cells in women clearing cervical HPV infection. Germline CDR1 and CDR2: MDHEN and SYDVKM. The CDR3 runs 16 residues. The germline V and J ends were trimmed by 6 bases and 7 bases, with 19 bases remaining between them. Cervical HPV DNA detected by MY09/MY11 PCR, typed by dot-blot.

This clonotype was obtained from a woman between 18 and 70 years old with a cervical HPV16 infection that either progressed to CIN3+ or cleared (not recorded which). The sample comprised blood buffy coat. V gene TRBV28 combines with J gene TRBJ1-6, with a tentative D call TRBD1 (5 bases). This CDR3 reads CASSAPGAGLNSPLHF. The CDR3 bases that were read are TGTGCCAGCAGCGCACCAGGCGCAGGGTTGAATTCACCC.